The 9 T cell receptor beta chains listed next were all sequenced from one sample in a study of blood T cell repertoires in COVID-19. Profiling relied on immunoSEQ multiplex PCR, and the TCRdb table lists in-frame clones only, not all of them. The sample gives under 110,000 clones, roughly 85% of which show up once; around 2% is in the top ten. Source material: peripheral blood. These receptors were obtained from a woman in her 70s with active or convalescent COVID-19.

The rearrangement links TRBV2 to TRBJ1-6, with 7 bases matching TRBD1. CDR3 length: 15 residues. Trimming at V came to 3 bases and at J to 6 bases, leaving 5 bases not matched to a gene. Per the germline V gene, CDR1 is SNHLY and CDR2 is FYNNEI. CDR3 coding DNA: TGTGCCAGCAGTGAGTGGGGGACAGCTAATTCACCCCTCCACTTT. Its translation: CASSEWGTANSPLHF.

The V call is TRBV11-1, the J call TRBJ2-5, with 9 bases fitting TRBD1. The CDR3 sequence is 16 residues long. Per the germline V gene, CDR1 is SGHAT and CDR2 is FQDESV (reference sequence). V dropped 0 bases and J dropped 9; count of bases not matched to a gene: 11. The CDR3 here is CASSLAPGTGKLSQYF. CDR3 DNA sequence: TGTGCCAGCAGCTTAGCTCCCGGGACAGGGAAGTTGTCCCAGTACTTC. Together with reference TRBV11-1 and TRBJ2-5, the CDR3 gives the full variable domain: EAEVAQSPRYKITEKSQAVAFWCDPISGHATLYWYRQILGQGPELLVQFQDESVVDDSQLPKDRFSAERLKGVDSTLKIQPAELGDSAMYLCASSLAPGTGKLSQYFGPGTRLLVL.

The chain couples TRBV5-5 to TRBJ2-3; 9 bases fit TRBD1. V lost 2 bases and J lost 1; bases outside the gene matches: 5. This CDR3 contains 16 residues. Germline CDR1 reads SGHKS; CDR2 reads YYEKEE (reference sequence). In nucleotides, the CDR3 is TGTGCCAGCAGCTTACGAAGGACAGGGGGCACAGATACGCAGTATTTT. It specifies CASSLRRTGGTDTQYF. Using reference TRBV5-5 and TRBJ2-3 for the parts outside the CDR3, the full variable domain is DAGVTQSPTHLIKTRGQQVTLRCSPISGHKSVSWYQQVLGQGPQFIFQYYEKEERGRGNFPDRFSARQFPNYSSELNVNALLLGDSALYLCASSLRRTGGTDTQYFGPGTRLTVL.

This clone was found a few times. V usage is TRBV6-2 or TRBV6-3 and J usage is TRBJ2-7; 7 bases are shared with TRBD1. Losses at the gene ends were 4 bases for V and 5 bases for J; bases not matched to a gene: 8. The CDR3 has 14 residues. Germline CDR1 is MNHEY and CDR2 is SVGEGT. The CDR3: CASSWGQGVHEQYF. The CDR3 coding sequence is TGTGCCAGCAGTTGGGGGCAGGGGGTCCACGAGCAGTACTTC.

The chain uses TRBV30 and TRBJ2-3, with D unclear. Germline CDR1 is GTSNPN and CDR2 is SVGIG (reference sequence). V was shortened by 4 bases and J by 0 bases, with 8 bases between the two germline ends. CDR3 length: 13 residues. The DNA of the CDR3 is TGTGCCTGGACGGGTTATAGCACAGATACGCAGTATTTT. Amino acids: CAWTGYSTDTQYF.

The CDR3 region has the DNA TGTGCCAGCAGTTTAACCGGGACAGGTCCCTACGAGCAGTACTTC. Amino acid sequence: CASSLTGTGPYEQYF. The chain carries TRBV27 and TRBJ2-7, with 8 bases matching TRBD1. V shed 2 bases and J 2 bases; nucleotides not matched to a gene: 5. The CDR3 is made up of 15 amino acids. CDR1 and CDR2 from the germline V gene are MNHEY and SMNVEV (reference sequence).

The chain joins TRBV11-2 to TRBJ2-1, with TRBD2 identical over 14 bases. Germline V CDR1 and CDR2: SGHAT, FQNNGV. The CDR3 has 18 amino acids. After removal of 0 bases from V and 7 bases from J, the junction contained 8 bases not matched to a gene. The chain's CDR3 is CASSLDRLAGGLGNEQFF. CDR3 in DNA: TGTGCCAGCAGCTTAGATCGACTAGCGGGAGGGCTCGGGAATGAGCAGTTCTTC.

The V gene is TRBV11-2, the J gene TRBJ1-1; D might be TRBD1 (5 bases). CDR1 SGHAT and CDR2 FQNNGV come from the germline V gene. V gave up 2 bases and J gave up 11 bases, with 9 bases separating them. The CDR3 spans 11 residues. The CDR3 loop reads CASSLQGYAFF. For the CDR3, the DNA is TGTGCCAGCAGCTTACAGGGATATGCTTTCTTT.

The chain recombines TRBV27 with TRBJ2-7; D is possibly TRBD1 (5 bases). CDR3 size: 12 residues. V lost 7 bases and J 2 bases, leaving 9 bases between the germline ends. Germline CDR1 and CDR2: MNHEY and SMNVEV (reference sequence). The CDR3 here is CASKGIAYEQYF. The CDR3 DNA is TGTGCCAGCAAGGGGATAGCCTACGAGCAGTACTTC.